The rows below give T cell receptor beta chains drawn from one sample of a study of T cells in Graves' hyperthyroidism and ophthalmopathy. One entry per CDR3 protein, called by TCRdb with MiXCR from the multiplex PCR reads. The sample yields some 180,000 distinct CDR3 sequences, around 17% seen once. The specimen sequenced was blood. The receptors derive from a woman in her fifties or sixties with Graves' hyperthyroidism. CDR3s include the opening cysteine and the closing phenylalanine or tryptophan. A D gene is named only where the DNA matches it firmly. The size of a clone is reported for some rows only, either as once, few or many, or as a class for expanded clones.

>TRBJ1-3|NA|TRBV30|NA
CAWIRGSGNTIYF
TGTGCCTGGATCAGGGGATCAGGAAACACCATATATTTT
>TRBJ1-6|NA|TRBV5-4|NA
CASSFLRGRDWKSSYNSPLHF
TGTGCCAGCAGCTTTCTCAGAGGGAGGGACTGGAAGAGCTCCTATAATTCACCCCTCCACTTT
>TRBJ1-1|many|TRBV27|TRBD1
CASSQDRGGNTEAFF
TGTGCCAGCAGTCAAGACAGGGGTGGGAACACTGAAGCTTTCTTT
>TRBJ2-3|NA|TRBV19|NA
CASTDGPSTDTQYF
TGTGCCAGTACTGACGGACCTAGCACAGATACGCAGTATTTT
>TRBJ2-4|NA|TRBV28|NA
CASSLVDRISIQYF
TGTGCCAGCAGTTTAGTCGACAGGATAAGCATTCAGTACTTC
>TRBJ2-5|NA|TRBV29-1|NA
CSLLGVETQYF
TGCAGCCTCCTGGGGGTGGAGACCCAGTACTTC
>TRBJ1-1|many|TRBV4-1|NA
CASSQSVGQMIMNTEAFF
TGCGCCAGCAGCCAGAGCGTGGGGCAAATGATCATGAACACTGAAGCTTTCTTT
>TRBJ2-1|NA|TRBV4-1|TRBD2
CASSQWRGLRLASAKSNEQFF
TGCGCCAGCAGCCAGTGGAGGGGCCTTAGACTAGCGTCGGCCAAGTCCAATGAGCAGTTCTTC
>TRBJ1-5|NA|TRBV19|NA
CASRPRTEGNQPQHF
TGTGCCAGTAGACCAAGGACAGAGGGCAATCAGCCCCAGCATTTT
>TRBJ2-5|NA|TRBV6-1|TRBD2
CASSGRLAGEETQYF
TGTGCCAGCAGTGGACGACTAGCGGGGGAAGAGACCCAGTACTTC
>TRBJ1-1|many|TRBV3-1|TRBD1
CASSNGQGWTEAFF
TGTGCCAGCAGCAACGGACAGGGATGGACTGAAGCTTTCTTT
>TRBJ1-2|many|TRBV3-1|NA
CASSQDWNSNYGYTF
TGTGCCAGCAGCCAAGACTGGAACAGCAACTATGGCTACACCTTC
>TRBJ1-5|NA|TRBV30|NA
CAGNTGSGQPQHF
TGTGCCGGGAATACTGGGTCCGGGCAGCCCCAGCATTTT
>TRBJ1-1|many|TRBV3-1|NA
CASSQATIREGTEAFF
TGTGCCAGCAGCCAAGCTACCATCAGGGAGGGCACTGAAGCTTTCTTT
>TRBJ1-2|NA|TRBV18|TRBD1
CASSPQPVDRAWGYTF
TGTGCCAGCTCACCTCAGCCTGTAGACAGGGCTTGGGGCTACACCTTC
>TRBJ2-3|NA|TRBV14|NA
CASSQGTDYTDTQYF
TGTGCCAGCAGCCAAGGTACAGATTACACAGATACGCAGTATTTT
>TRBJ2-7|many|TRBV25-1|NA
CASSESSGLSSYEQYF
TGTGCCAGCAGTGAATCCAGCGGACTGAGCTCCTACGAGCAGTACTTC
>TRBJ2-1|NA|TRBV12-3/TRBV12-4|NA
CASSYGFGGLAEYNEQFF
TGTGCCAGCAGTTACGGTTTTGGGGGCCTAGCGGAATACAATGAGCAGTTCTTC